This T cell receptor (beta chain) was documented in a study of Graves' ophthalmopathy and Graves' hyperthyroidism (dated by TCRdb to the late 2010s). Describing the broader study: Hyperthyroidism was defined as stable when no progression to ophthalmopathy occurred within 18 months of follow-up. After sampling, hyperthyroidism patients received methimazole starting at 30 mg daily, and ophthalmopathy patients received high-dose intravenous methylprednisolone. In several hyperthyroidism patients, the T-cell repertoires found in thyroid tissue were compared with those found in blood. A discovery set of 95 to 100 patients (around 45 ophthalmopathy, approximately 58 stable hyperthyroidism) was enrolled to explore V-J signatures distinguishing ophthalmopathy from hyperthyroidism. For independent validation, a separate cohort was made up of fewer than 20 hyperthyroidism patients plus 17 patients who later progressed from hyperthyroidism to ophthalmopathy. The study used signatures of the TCR beta repertoire to tell Graves' ophthalmopathy apart from Graves' hyperthyroidism and to predict which patients would progress to ophthalmopathy. In total, around 140 blood samples were TCR-sequenced: fewer than 50 ophthalmopathy, some 75 hyperthyroidism and approximately 17 hyperthyroidism-to-ophthalmopathy patients.

For repertoire sequencing, TCR beta CDR3 regions were amplified from RNA transcripts. HTBI primers and the Qiagen OneStep RT-PCR kit were used in a first-round RT-PCR, which was followed by a second-round multiplex PCR, size selection and purification. Sequencing of the libraries was carried out on an Illumina HiSeq2000 in paired-end mode with 100 bp reads. As for the original processing: Reads were processed with SOAPnuke, discarding reads with adapters, uncalled bases, mean Phred below 15, or no exact constant-primer or identifier match. COPE v1.2.5 was used to merge the high-quality paired reads. Unique nucleotide sequences were defined as clonotypes and aligned to IMGT TRB V, D and J references using MiTCR v1.1. Only V-J combinations with frequency above 0.0001 were analysed, covering 98% to 99.2% of repertoires. For each V-J combination, a TCR clonal expansion and chaos score was defined as F50 clonal expansion divided by the chaos observed in the TCRdist matrix. Welch's t-statistics and random forest were used to narrow the features down to 10 to 15 V-J combinations, which were then fed into a naive Bayes classifier. Thyroid-blood repertoire similarity was quantified with the Morisita-Horn index. TCRdb reanalyzed the raw reads on its own, using fastp at Q25 for trimming and MiXCR for clone calling, and kept in-frame beta chains. Rows with one shared CDR3 protein collapse into an entry with the most common genes and DNA. What appears here as the V and J calls and clone size reflects TCRdb's work, not the paper's. A total of 500,000 to 600,000 distinct CDR3 sequences appear in this sample, about 40% of them only once. The ten top clones hold around 4% of the sample.

The CDR3 sequence holds 12 residues, the cysteine and phenylalanine included. Kept here is only the CDR3 DNA, which spans 36 bases and is read in frame from base 1. The CDR1 and CDR2 encoded by the germline V gene are SGHNT and YENEEA. Germline trimming amounts to 5 bases on V and 9 bases on J, with 3 as the count of junction bases outside the gene matches. Turning to this clonotype: No cognate antigen has been identified for it. Per-nucleotide qualities are absent, and no much larger clonotype sits a single base away.

Patients with hyperthyroidism were aged 18 to 65 years, had been newly diagnosed, and had a disease duration of less than 2 months. Patients were excluded if they had other autoimmune diseases, uncontrolled infections, pregnancy or lactation. Clinical symptoms, serum thyroxine, TRAb, thyroid ultrasound and orbital computed tomography formed the basis of the diagnosis. Total RNA was extracted with Trizol reagent and quality-checked on an Agilent 2100 Bioanalyzer. Overall study results and their limits: Among expanded thyroid clonotypes with frequency above 0.001, most also showed up in blood, which suggests that blood repertoires may reflect the thyroid immune response. Ophthalmopathy was separated from stable hyperthyroidism by the 13-signature model with just under 90% sensitivity and approximately 84% specificity in cross-validation and with 80%/75% in the test set. No statistical method was used to predetermine the sample size, and group allocation was not hidden from the investigators. In validation, the model predicted ophthalmopathy progression with about 70% sensitivity and 72% to 80% specificity; some twelve predicted patients were CT-confirmed with GO in a median of approximately 6.5 months.

This chain joins TRBV11-3 to TRBJ2-7, with 11 central nucleotides matching TRBD2. Sequencing was done on a sample of peripheral blood or thyroid tissue (not recorded which). This TCR was sampled from an adult man with Graves' hyperthyroidism. The DNA sequence is TGTGCCAGCAGCCGAGGACTAGCGGGGCAGTACTTC. This yields the protein CASSRGLAGQYF.